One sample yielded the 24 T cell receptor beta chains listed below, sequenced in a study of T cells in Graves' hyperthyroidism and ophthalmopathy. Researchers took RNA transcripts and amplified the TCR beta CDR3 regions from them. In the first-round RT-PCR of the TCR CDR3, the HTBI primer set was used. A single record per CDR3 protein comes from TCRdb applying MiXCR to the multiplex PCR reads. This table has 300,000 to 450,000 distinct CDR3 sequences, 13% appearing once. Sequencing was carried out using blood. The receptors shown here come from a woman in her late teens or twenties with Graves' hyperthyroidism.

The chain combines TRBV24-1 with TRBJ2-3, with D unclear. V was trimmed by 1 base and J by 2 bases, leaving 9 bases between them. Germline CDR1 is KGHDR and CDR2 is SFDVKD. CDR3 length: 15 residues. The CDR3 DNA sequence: TGTGCCACCAGTGATTTAGGCGGTGACACAGATACGCAGTATTTT. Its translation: CATSDLGGDTDTQYF.

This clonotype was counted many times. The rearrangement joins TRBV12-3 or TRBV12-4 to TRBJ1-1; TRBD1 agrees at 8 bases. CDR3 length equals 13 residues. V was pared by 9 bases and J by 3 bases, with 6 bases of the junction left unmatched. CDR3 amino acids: CASQQGDHTEAFF. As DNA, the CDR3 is TGTGCCAGTCAACAGGGGGACCACACTGAAGCTTTCTTT.

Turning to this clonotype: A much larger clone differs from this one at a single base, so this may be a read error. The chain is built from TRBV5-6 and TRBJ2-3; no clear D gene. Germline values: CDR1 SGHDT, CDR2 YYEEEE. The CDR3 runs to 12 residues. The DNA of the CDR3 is TGTGTCAGCAGCTTCGTAGAAGATACGCAGTATTTT. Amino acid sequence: CVSSFVEDTQYF.

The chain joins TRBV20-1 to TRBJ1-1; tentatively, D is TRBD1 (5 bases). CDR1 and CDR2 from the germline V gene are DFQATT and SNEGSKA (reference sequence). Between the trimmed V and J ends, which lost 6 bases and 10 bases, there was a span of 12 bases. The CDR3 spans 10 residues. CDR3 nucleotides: TGCAGTGCACAGCCGGGGGGAGCTTTCTTT. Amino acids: CSAQPGGAFF.

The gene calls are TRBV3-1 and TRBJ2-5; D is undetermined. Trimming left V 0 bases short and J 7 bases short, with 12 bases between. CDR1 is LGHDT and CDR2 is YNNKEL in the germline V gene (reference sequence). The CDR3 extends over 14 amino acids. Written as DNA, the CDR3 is TGTGCCAGCAGCCAAGATCGGGCTATCGTGACCCAGTACTTC. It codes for CASSQDRAIVTQYF.

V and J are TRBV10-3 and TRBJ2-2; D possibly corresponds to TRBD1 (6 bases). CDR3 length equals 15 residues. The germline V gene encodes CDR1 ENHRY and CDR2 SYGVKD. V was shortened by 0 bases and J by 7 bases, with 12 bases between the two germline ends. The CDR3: CAISESRGDGGELFF. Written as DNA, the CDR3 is TGTGCCATCAGTGAGTCCAGGGGTGATGGCGGGGAGCTGTTTTTT.

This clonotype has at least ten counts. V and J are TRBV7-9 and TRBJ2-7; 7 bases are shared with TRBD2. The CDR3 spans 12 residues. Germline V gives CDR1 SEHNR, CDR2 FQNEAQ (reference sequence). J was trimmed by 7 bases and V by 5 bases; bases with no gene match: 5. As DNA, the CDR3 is TGTGCCAGCAGCCAGCGAGCGGGGGAGCAGTACTTC. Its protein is CASSQRAGEQYF. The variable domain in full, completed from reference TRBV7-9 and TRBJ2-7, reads DTGVSQNPRHKITKRGQNVTFRCDPISEHNRLYWYRQTLGQGPEFLTYFQNEAQLEKSRLLSDRFSAERPKGSFSTLEIQRTEQGDSAMYLCASSQRAGEQYFGPGTRLTVT.

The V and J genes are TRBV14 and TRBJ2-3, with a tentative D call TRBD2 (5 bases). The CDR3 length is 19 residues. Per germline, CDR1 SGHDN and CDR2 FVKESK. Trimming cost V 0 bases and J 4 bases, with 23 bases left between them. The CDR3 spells CASSQEDGSRLDGADTQYF. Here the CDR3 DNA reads TGTGCCAGCAGCCAAGAAGATGGGAGTAGATTAGATGGGGCAGATACGCAGTATTTT.

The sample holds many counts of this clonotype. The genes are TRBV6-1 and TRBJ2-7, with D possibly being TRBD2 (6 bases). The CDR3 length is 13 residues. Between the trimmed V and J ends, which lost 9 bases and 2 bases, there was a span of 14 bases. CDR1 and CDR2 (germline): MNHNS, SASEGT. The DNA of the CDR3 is TGTGCCAGTAACCCTAGCGTTACCTACGAGCAGTACTTC. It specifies CASNPSVTYEQYF.

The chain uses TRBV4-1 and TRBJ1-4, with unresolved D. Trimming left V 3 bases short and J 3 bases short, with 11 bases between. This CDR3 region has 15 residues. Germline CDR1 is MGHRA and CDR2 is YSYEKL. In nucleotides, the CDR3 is TGCGCCAGCAGCCAGCGCAGTTTTGCTAATGAAAAACTGTTTTTT. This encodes CASSQRSFANEKLFF.

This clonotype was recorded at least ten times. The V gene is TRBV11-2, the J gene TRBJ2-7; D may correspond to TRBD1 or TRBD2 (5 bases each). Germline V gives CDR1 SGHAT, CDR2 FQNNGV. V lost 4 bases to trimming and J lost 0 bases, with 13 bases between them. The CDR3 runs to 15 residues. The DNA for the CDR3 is TGTGCCAGCAGCTCCTGGGGACCGATCTCCTACGAGCAGTACTTC. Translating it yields CASSSWGPISYEQYF. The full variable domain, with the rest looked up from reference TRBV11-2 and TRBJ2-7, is EAGVAQSPRYKIIEKRQSVAFWCNPISGHATLYWYQQILGQGPKLLIQFQNNGVVDDSQLPKDRFSAERLKGVDSTLKIQPAKLEDSAVYLCASSSWGPISYEQYFGPGTRLTVT.

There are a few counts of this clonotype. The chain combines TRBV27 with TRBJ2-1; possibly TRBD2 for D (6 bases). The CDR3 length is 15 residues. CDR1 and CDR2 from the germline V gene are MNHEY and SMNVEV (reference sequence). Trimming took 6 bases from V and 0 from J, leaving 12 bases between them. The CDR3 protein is CASSSSVSSYNEQFF. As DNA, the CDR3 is TGTGCCAGCAGCTCTAGCGTAAGCTCCTACAATGAGCAGTTCTTC.

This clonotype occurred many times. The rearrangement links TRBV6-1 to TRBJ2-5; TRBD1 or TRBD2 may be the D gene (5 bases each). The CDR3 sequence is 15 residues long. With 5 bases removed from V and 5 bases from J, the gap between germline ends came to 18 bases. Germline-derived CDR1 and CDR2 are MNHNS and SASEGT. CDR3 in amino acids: CASSQGRMASETQYF. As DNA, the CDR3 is TGTGCCAGCAGTCAGGGACGGATGGCGTCGGAGACCCAGTACTTC.

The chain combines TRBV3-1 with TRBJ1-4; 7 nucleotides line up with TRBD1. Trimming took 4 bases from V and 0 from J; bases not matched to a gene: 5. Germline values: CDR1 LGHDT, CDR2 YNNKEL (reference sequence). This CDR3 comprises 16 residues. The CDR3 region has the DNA TGTGCCAGCAGCCCGGACAGGTTTGCAACTAATGAAAAACTGTTTTTT. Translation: CASSPDRFATNEKLFF.

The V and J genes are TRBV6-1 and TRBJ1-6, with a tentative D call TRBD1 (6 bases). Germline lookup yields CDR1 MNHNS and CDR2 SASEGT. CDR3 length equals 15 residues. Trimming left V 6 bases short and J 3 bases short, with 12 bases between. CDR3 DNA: TGTGCCAGCAGGGCAGGGGACCTCTATAATTCACCCCTCCACTTT. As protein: CASRAGDLYNSPLHF.

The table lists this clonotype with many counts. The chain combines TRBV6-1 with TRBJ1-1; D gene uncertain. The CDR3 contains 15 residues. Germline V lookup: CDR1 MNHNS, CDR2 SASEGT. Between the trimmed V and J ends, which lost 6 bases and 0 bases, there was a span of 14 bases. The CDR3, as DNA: TGTGCCAGCAGCCACTACACCGCCTTGAACACTGAAGCTTTCTTT. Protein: CASSHYTALNTEAFF.

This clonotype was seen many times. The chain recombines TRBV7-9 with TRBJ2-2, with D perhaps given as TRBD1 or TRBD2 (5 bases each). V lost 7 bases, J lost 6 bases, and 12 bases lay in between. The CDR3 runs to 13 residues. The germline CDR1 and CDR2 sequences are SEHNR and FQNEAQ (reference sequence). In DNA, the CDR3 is TGTGCCAGCAACCAACAGGAGGCCGGGGAGCTGTTTTTT. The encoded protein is CASNQQEAGELFF.

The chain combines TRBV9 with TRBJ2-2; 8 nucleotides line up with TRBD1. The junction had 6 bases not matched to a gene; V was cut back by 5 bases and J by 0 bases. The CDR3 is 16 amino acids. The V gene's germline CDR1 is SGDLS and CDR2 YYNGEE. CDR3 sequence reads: CASRTGGFSNTGELFF. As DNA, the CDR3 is TGTGCCAGCAGAACAGGGGGTTTTTCGAACACCGGGGAGCTGTTTTTT.

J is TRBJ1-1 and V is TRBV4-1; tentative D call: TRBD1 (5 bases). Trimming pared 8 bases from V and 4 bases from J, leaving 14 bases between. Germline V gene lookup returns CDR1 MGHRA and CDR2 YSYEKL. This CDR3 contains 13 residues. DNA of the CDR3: TGCGCCAGCCATCCGGTTGGGGGCACTGAAGCTTTCTTT. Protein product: CASHPVGGTEAFF.

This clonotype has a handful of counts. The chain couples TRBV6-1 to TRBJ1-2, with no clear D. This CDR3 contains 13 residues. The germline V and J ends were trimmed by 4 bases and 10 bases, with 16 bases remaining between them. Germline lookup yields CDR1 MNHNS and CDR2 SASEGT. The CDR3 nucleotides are TGTGCCAGCAGTGGTAATGGCTCGGGGAACTACACCTTC. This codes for CASSGNGSGNYTF.

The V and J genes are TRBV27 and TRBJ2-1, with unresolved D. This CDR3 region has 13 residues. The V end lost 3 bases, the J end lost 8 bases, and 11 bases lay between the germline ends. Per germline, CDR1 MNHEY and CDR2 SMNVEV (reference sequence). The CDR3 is CASSFTHRDEQFF. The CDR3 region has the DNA TGTGCCAGCAGTTTCACGCATAGGGATGAGCAGTTCTTC.

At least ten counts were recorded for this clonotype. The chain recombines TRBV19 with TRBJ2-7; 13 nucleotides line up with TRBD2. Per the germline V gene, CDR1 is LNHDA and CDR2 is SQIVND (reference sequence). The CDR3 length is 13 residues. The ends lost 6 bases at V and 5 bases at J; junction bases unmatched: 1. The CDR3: CASSGTSGDEQYF. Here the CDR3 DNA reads TGTGCCAGTAGCGGGACTAGCGGGGACGAGCAGTACTTC. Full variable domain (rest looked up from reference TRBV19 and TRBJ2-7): DGGITQSPKYLFRKEGQNVTLSCEQNLNHDAMYWYRQDPGQGLRLIYYSQIVNDFQKGDIAEGYSVSREKKESFPLTVTSAQKNPTAFYLCASSGTSGDEQYFGPGTRLTVT.

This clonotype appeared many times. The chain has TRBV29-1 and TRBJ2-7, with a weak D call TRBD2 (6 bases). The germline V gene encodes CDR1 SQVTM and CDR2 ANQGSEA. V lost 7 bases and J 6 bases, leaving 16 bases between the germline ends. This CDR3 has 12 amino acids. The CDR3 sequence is CSGGDLPLEQYF. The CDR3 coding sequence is TGCAGCGGGGGGGATCTACCCCTCGAGCAGTACTTC.

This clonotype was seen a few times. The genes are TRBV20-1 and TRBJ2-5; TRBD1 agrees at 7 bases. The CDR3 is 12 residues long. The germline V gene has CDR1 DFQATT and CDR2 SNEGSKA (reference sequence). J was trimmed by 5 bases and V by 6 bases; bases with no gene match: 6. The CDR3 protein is CSATGSAETQYF. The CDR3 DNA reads TGCAGTGCGACAGGGAGCGCGGAGACCCAGTACTTC.